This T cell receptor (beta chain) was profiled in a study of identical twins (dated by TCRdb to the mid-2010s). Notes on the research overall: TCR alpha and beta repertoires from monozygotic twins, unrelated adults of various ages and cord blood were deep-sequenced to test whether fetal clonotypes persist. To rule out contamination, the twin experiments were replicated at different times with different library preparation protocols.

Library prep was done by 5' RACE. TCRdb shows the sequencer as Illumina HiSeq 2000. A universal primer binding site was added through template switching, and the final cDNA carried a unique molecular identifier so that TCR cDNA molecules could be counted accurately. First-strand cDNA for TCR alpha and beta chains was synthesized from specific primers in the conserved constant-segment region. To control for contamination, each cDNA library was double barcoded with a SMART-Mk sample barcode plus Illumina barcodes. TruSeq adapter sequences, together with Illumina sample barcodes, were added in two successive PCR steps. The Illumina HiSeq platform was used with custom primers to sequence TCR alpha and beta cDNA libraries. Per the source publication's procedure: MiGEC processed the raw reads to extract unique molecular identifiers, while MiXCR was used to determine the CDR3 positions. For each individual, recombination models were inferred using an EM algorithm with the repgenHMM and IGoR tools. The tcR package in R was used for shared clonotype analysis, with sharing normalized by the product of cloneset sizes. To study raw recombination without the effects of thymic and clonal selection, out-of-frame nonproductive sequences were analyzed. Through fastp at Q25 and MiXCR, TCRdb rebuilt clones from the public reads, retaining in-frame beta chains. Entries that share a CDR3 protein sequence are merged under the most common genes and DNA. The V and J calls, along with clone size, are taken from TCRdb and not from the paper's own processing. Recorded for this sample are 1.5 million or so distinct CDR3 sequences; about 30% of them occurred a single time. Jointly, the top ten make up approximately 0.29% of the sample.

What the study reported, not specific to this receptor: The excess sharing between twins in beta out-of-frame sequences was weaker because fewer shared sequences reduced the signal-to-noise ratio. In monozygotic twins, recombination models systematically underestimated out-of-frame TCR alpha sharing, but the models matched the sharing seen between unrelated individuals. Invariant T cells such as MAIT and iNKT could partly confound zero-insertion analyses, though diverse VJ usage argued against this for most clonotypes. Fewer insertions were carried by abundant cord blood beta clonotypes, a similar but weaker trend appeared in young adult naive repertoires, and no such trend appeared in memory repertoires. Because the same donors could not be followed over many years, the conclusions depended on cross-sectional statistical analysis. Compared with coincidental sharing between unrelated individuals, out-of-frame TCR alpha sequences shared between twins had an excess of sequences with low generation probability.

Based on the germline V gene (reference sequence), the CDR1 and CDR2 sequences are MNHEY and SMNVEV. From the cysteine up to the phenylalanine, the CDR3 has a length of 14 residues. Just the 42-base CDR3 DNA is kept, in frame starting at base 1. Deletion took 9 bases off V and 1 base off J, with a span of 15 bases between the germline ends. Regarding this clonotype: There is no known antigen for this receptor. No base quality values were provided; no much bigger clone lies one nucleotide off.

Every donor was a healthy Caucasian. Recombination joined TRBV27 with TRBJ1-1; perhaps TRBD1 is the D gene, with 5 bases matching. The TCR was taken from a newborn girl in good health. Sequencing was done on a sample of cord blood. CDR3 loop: CASTPRGANTEAFF. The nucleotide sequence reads TGTGCCAGTACCCCCCGCGGGGCGAACACTGAAGCTTTCTTT.